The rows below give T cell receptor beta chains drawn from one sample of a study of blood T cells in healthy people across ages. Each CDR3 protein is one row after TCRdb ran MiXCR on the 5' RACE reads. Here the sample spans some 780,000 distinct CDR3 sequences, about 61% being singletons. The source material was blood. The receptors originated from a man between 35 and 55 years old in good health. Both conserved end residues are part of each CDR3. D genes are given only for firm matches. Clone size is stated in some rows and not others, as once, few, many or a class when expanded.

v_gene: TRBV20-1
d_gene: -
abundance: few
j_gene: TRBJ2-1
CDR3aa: CSARGSEQFF
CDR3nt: TGCAGTGCTAGAGGATCTGAGCAGTTCTTC

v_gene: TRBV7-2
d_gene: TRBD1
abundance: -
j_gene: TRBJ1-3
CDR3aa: CASSLARMRDRGLLYGNTIYF
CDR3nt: TGTGCCAGCAGCTTAGCGCGGATGAGGGACAGGGGGCTTTTGTACGGAAACACCATATATTTT

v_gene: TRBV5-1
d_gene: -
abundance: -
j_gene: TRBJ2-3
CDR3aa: CASSLGLAYTDTQYF
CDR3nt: TGCGCCAGCAGCTTGGGGCTAGCCTACACAGATACGCAGTATTTT

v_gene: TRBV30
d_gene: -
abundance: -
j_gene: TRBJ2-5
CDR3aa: CAWNEELQETQYF
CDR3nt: TGTGCCTGGAACGAAGAACTCCAAGAGACCCAGTACTTC

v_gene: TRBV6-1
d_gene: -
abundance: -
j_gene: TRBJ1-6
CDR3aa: CASRKQGSGRNSPLHF
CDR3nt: TGTGCCAGCAGGAAACAGGGCTCGGGCCGGAATTCACCCCTCCACTTT

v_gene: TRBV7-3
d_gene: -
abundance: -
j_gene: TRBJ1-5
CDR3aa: CASSSAETQNSNQPQHF
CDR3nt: TGTGCCAGCAGCTCGGCCGAGACGCAGAATAGCAATCAGCCCCAGCATTTT

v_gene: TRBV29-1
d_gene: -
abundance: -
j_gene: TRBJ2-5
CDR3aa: CSAAYSQETQYF
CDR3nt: TGCAGCGCCGCCTATAGCCAAGAGACCCAGTACTTC

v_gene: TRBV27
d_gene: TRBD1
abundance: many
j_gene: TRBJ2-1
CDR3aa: CASSSYRDRANNEQFF
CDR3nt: TGTGCCAGCAGTTCTTACCGGGACAGGGCTAACAATGAGCAGTTCTTC

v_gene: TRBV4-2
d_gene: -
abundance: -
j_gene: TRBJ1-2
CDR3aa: CASSEGAKGSYGYTF
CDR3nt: TGTGCCAGCAGCGAAGGGGCTAAGGGCTCCTATGGCTACACCTTC

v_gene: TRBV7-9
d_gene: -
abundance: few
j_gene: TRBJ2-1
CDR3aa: CASSLPGGAHNEQFF
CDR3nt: TGTGCCAGCAGCTTACCGGGGGGCGCACACAATGAGCAGTTCTTC